Listed below are T cell receptor beta chains from one sample, sequenced in a study of T cells in Graves' hyperthyroidism and ophthalmopathy. TCRdb ran MiXCR on the multiplex PCR reads and lists one entry per CDR3 protein. The data show roughly 500,000 distinct CDR3 sequences, roughly 45% seen once. Sequenced sample: peripheral blood or thyroid tissue (not recorded which). The source of these receptors is an adult woman with Graves' disease, either hyperthyroidism or ophthalmopathy (not recorded which). Each CDR3 is given with its conserved first and last residue. A D gene is named only where the DNA matches it firmly. The listing skips clone size in some rows; elsewhere it reads once, few, many or a size class.

d_call j_call clone_size v_call cdr3_nt cdr3_aa
NA TRBJ2-5 many TRBV20-1 TGCAGCCCAATTAGGGATGAGACCCAGTACTTC CSPIRDETQYF
NA TRBJ1-1 NA TRBV12-3/TRBV12-4 TGTGCCAGCAGGGAAGGGGTTTTGAGGACTGAAGCTTTCTTT CASREGVLRTEAFF
TRBD1 TRBJ1-2 NA TRBV29-1 TGCAGCGTTGTTGCCGGGACAGGGGCTGGCTACACCTTC CSVVAGTGAGYTF
NA TRBJ2-5 NA TRBV29-1 TGCAGCGTCGCCAACGACAGGCCTGCTGAGACCCAGTACTTC CSVANDRPAETQYF
TRBD1 TRBJ1-1 NA TRBV5-4 TGTGCCAGCAGCTTGGTACTAGCGGGACAGGTGAACACTGAAGCTTTCTTT CASSLVLAGQVNTEAFF
TRBD1 TRBJ2-7 NA TRBV7-2 TGTGCCAGCAGCACCCAACCAGACAGGGCCAACGAGCAGTACTTC CASSTQPDRANEQYF
NA TRBJ2-7 few TRBV20-1 TGCAGTGCCCCGGACTCCTACGAGCAGTACTTC CSAPDSYEQYF
NA TRBJ1-2 many TRBV10-3 TGTGCCATCAGTGACAGGGAAAACTATGGCTACACCTTC CAISDRENYGYTF
TRBD1 TRBJ1-4 NA TRBV15 TGTGCCACCAGATACGACAGGGGCGGTGAAAAACTGTTTTTT CATRYDRGGEKLFF
TRBD1 TRBJ1-2 once TRBV19 TGTGCCACCCGAACCGGGACAGGGAACTATGGCTACACCTTC CATRTGTGNYGYTF
NA TRBJ2-7 NA TRBV7-6 TGTGCCAGCAGCCGTGGTGCGGGATTAAACTACGAGCAGTACTTC CASSRGAGLNYEQYF
NA TRBJ1-3 NA TRBV20-1 TGCAGTGCTGGACGCGGAAGTTACTCTGGAAACACCATATATTTT CSAGRGSYSGNTIYF
NA TRBJ2-2 once TRBV29-1 TGCAGCGTTCAACAGGGTCTATCCACCGGGGAGCTGTTTTTT CSVQQGLSTGELFF
TRBD2 TRBJ2-7 many TRBV7-2 TGTGCCAGCAGCCCGACGGGCGGGAGGGCCCGGTACGAGCAGTACTTC CASSPTGGRARYEQYF
TRBD2 TRBJ2-7 NA TRBV7-9 TGTGCCAGCAGCTACGGGACTAGCGGTCCCTACGAGCAGTACTTC CASSYGTSGPYEQYF
NA TRBJ2-5 NA TRBV10-3 TGTGCCATCAGTGAGTCGATAGTTCTGCAACAAGAGACCCAGTACTTC CAISESIVLQQETQYF
NA TRBJ1-5 NA TRBV20-1 TGCAGTGCTCAGGGAGGGAACAATCAGCCCCAGCATTTT CSAQGGNNQPQHF
TRBD1 TRBJ1-4 many TRBV10-3 TGTGCCATCAGTGGGACAGGGGAAAAACTGTTTTTT CAISGTGEKLFF
NA TRBJ1-2 many TRBV2 TGTGCCAGCAGTGTGAGAGGGAGGAAAGACTATGGCTACACCTTC CASSVRGRKDYGYTF
NA TRBJ1-2 NA TRBV19 TGTGCCAGTAGTATAGCATCAGCCAGTGGCTACACCTTC CASSIASASGYTF
NA TRBJ1-6 NA TRBV7-3 TGTGCCAGCAGCTTAATGGGGGGCCCCGGGGACCTCCACTTT CASSLMGGPGDLHF
TRBD2 TRBJ2-2 many TRBV19 TGTGCCAGCACAGCTGGGACTAGCGGGAGCAGTAGCACCGGGGAGCTGTTTTTT CASTAGTSGSSSTGELFF
NA TRBJ2-1 NA TRBV15 TGTGCCACCAGCAGAGATTACCGGGTCAGTCCGCAGTTCTTC CATSRDYRVSPQFF
TRBD1 TRBJ1-5 NA TRBV19 TGTGCCAGTAGTGTCACAGGGGTCCGCAATCAGCCCCAGCATTTT CASSVTGVRNQPQHF
NA TRBJ2-7 NA TRBV5-1 TGCGCCAGCAGCTTCGGACAGAGAGCCTCCTACGAGCAGTACTTC CASSFGQRASYEQYF
NA TRBJ1-5 few TRBV3-1 TGTGCCAGCAGCCCGTCAGGTGTGCAGCCCCAGCATTTT CASSPSGVQPQHF
TRBD2 TRBJ2-3 NA TRBV29-1 TGCAGCGTTGAAGGGGGGACTAGCGGCTACACAGATACGCAGTATTTT CSVEGGTSGYTDTQYF
NA TRBJ1-4 NA TRBV29-1 TGCAGCAGTTACGGACGGGAAAATGAAAAACTGTTTTTT CSSYGRENEKLFF
NA TRBJ2-7 many TRBV10-3 TGTGCCATAAAATTGGACCGGGCCCACGAGCAGTACTTC CAIKLDRAHEQYF
NA TRBJ1-3 NA TRBV24-1 TGTGCCACCAGTGACCCCCTCAAGAACACCATATATTTT CATSDPLKNTIYF
NA TRBJ2-2 NA TRBV4-3 TGCGCCAGCACCTCGGGGGTTAACACCGGGGAGCTGTTTTTT CASTSGVNTGELFF
NA TRBJ1-5 NA TRBV12-3/TRBV12-4 TGTGCCAGCAGACTAGGGACGGTTTTTCAGCCCCAGCATTTT CASRLGTVFQPQHF
TRBD1 TRBJ1-1 many TRBV5-1 TGCGCCAGCAGCTTGAGCGTTTCGGGGACAGTTGAAGCTTTCTTT CASSLSVSGTVEAFF
NA TRBJ2-7 NA TRBV18 TGTGCCAGCTCACCGGCCCTGAGGGAGCAGTACTTC CASSPALREQYF
TRBD1 TRBJ1-1 NA TRBV5-1 TGCGCCAGCAGCCCGAACGGGGACAGGAACACTGAAGCTTTCTTT CASSPNGDRNTEAFF
NA TRBJ2-7 few TRBV7-6 TGTGCCAGCAGCCACCGGGGCAGGGACGAGCAGTACTTC CASSHRGRDEQYF
NA TRBJ1-5 many TRBV9 TGTGCCAGCAGCAAAAAAGGGGCCCCAAATCAGCCCCAGCATTTT CASSKKGAPNQPQHF
NA TRBJ2-1 NA TRBV10-3 TGTGCCATCAGTGAGTTGGGGACCTCCTACAATGAGCAGTTCTTC CAISELGTSYNEQFF
NA TRBJ1-2 NA TRBV2 TGTGCCAGCAGTGAAGACTTACAGGGTGACTATGGCTACACCTTC CASSEDLQGDYGYTF
NA TRBJ1-2 NA TRBV4-3 TGCGCCAGCAGCCCCGGACAGACCGCTAACTATGGCTACACCTTC CASSPGQTANYGYTF
TRBD1 TRBJ1-1 NA TRBV7-2 TGTGCCAGCAGCTACGGACAGGGGGCTAACACTGAAGCTTTCTTT CASSYGQGANTEAFF
TRBD2 TRBJ2-7 many TRBV20-1 TGCAGTGCTAGCAGTAGCGGGAGCTCCTACGAGCAGTACTTC CSASSSGSSYEQYF
NA TRBJ1-6 few TRBV6-1 TGTGCCAGCAGAGTAGGACGGATTAATTCACCCCTCCACTTT CASRVGRINSPLHF
NA TRBJ1-1 NA TRBV20-1 TGCAGTGCGTTCCGTTGGGGCATGAACACTGAAGCTTTCTTT CSAFRWGMNTEAFF
NA TRBJ2-2 NA TRBV6-5 TGTGCCAGCAGTTACCTCAAGATCCGGGAGCTGTTTTTT CASSYLKIRELFF
NA TRBJ1-5 many TRBV19 TGTGCCAGTAGTATCTGGCGGATCAATCAGCCCCAGCATTTT CASSIWRINQPQHF
NA TRBJ1-5 NA TRBV7-2 TGTGCCAGCAGCTCACGTGGGACGGGGACTCTGGGGCCCCTGCATTTT CASSSRGTGTLGPLHF
NA TRBJ2-7 NA TRBV25-1 TGTGCCAGCAGTGAACGGACTGGCCCAGGGATCCCCCTAATCGCCTCGGCCTACGAGCAGTACTTC CASSERTGPGIPLIASAYEQYF
NA TRBJ1-2 NA TRBV19 TGTGCCAGTAGTATAGCAGTTAACTATGGCTACACCTTC CASSIAVNYGYTF
NA TRBJ1-1 many TRBV24-1 TGTGCCACCAGTGATTTAGCGAGACAGAGACTGAACACTGAAGCTTTCTTT CATSDLARQRLNTEAFF
TRBD2 TRBJ2-2 NA TRBV19 TGTGCCAGTACCCTAGCGGGTGGAACCGGGGAGCTGTTTTTT CASTLAGGTGELFF
NA TRBJ1-5 once TRBV4-1 TGCGCCAGCAGCCAAGATACCGGGGCGAATCAGCCCCAGCATTTT CASSQDTGANQPQHF
TRBD1 TRBJ1-5 few TRBV2 TGTGCCAGCAGTGGACAGGGAAATTTGCTTAATCAGCCCCAGCATTTT CASSGQGNLLNQPQHF
TRBD1 TRBJ2-7 NA TRBV10-3 TGTGCCAGCAGCAAAACGACAGGGCCCTACGAGCAGTACTTC CASSKTTGPYEQYF
NA TRBJ1-3 many TRBV12-3/TRBV12-4 TGTGCCAGCAGTCCCCAGGGGTCTGGAAACACCATATATTTT CASSPQGSGNTIYF
NA TRBJ1-5 many TRBV27 TGTGCCAGCAGTCCCGAGGGCTATCAGCCCCAGCATTTT CASSPEGYQPQHF
NA TRBJ1-1 NA TRBV10-3 TGTGCCATCAGTGAGTCACCGAACAGGGCGGGGAACACTGAAGCTTTCTTT CAISESPNRAGNTEAFF
TRBD1 TRBJ2-7 many TRBV7-2 TGTGCCAGCAGCTTAGGACGGACAGGGAGGTCCTACGAGCAGTACTTC CASSLGRTGRSYEQYF
NA TRBJ2-7 NA TRBV29-1 TGCAGCTTACTAGCCGGGCGGTCCTACGAGCAGTACTTC CSLLAGRSYEQYF
TRBD2 TRBJ2-5 NA TRBV7-2 TGTGCCAGCAGCTTAGGAGCGGGAGCAGACGAGACCCAGTACTTC CASSLGAGADETQYF